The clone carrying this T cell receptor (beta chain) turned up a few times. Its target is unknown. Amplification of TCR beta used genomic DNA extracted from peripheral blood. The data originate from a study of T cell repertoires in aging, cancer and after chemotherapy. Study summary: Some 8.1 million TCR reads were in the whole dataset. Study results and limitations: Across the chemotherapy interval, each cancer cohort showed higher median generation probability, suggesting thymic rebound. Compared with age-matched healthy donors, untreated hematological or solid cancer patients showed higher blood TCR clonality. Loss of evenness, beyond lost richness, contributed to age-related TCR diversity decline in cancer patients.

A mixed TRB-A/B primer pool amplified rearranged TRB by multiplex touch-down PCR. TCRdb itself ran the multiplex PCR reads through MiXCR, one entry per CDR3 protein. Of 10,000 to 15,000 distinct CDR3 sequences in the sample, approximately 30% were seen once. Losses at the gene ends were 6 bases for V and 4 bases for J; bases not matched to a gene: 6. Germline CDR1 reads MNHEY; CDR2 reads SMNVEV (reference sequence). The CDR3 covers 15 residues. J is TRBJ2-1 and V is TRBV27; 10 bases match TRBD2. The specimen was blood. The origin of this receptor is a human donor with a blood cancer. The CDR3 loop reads CASSPGLASYNEQFF. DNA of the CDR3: TGTGCCAGCAGCCCGGGACTAGCGTCTTACAATGAGCAGTTCTTC.